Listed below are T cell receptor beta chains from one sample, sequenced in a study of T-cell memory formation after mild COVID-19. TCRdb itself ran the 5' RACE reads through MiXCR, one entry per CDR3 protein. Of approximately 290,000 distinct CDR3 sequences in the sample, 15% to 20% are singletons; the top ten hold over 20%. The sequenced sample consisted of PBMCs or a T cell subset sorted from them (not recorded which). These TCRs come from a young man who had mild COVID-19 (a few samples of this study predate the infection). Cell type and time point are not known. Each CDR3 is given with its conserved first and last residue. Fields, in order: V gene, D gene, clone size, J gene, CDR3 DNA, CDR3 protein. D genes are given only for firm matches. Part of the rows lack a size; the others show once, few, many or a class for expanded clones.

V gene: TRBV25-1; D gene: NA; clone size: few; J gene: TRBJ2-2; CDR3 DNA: TGTGCCAGCAGTGAATCAGGGCCCGGGGAGCTGTTTTTT; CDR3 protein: CASSESGPGELFF
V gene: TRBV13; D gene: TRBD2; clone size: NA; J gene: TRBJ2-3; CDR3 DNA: TGTGCCAGCAGCTTTCAAGCGGGGGTCACAGATACGCAGTATTTT; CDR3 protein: CASSFQAGVTDTQYF
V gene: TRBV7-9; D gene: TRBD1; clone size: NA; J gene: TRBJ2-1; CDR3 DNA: TGTGCCAGCAGCTTAGTTCTGGGACAGCTCCCCGCCCCAAACAATGAGCAGTTCTTC; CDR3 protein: CASSLVLGQLPAPNNEQFF
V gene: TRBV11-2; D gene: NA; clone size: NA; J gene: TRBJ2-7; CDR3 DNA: TGTGCCAGCAGCTTAGGGCCGGGTTGGTGGGACGAGCAGTACTTC; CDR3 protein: CASSLGPGWWDEQYF
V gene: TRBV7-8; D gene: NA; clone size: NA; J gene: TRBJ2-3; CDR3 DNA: TGTGCCAGCAGCTTAGGAAAGGGGCCAGATACGCAGTATTTT; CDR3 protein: CASSLGKGPDTQYF
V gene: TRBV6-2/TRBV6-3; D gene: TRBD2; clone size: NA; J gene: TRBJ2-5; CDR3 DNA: TGTGCCACCTTTAGCGGGTTCCAAGAGACCCAGTACTTC; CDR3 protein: CATFSGFQETQYF
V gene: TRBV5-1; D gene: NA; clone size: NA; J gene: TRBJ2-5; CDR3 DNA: TGCGCCAGCATACGGCTTTTGGAGACCCAGTACTTC; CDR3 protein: CASIRLLETQYF
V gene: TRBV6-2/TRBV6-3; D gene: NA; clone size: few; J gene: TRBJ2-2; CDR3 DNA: TGTGCCAGCAGTTACTCGGCCCAATCAGCGACGGGGGCCGGGGAGCTGTTTTTT; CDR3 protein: CASSYSAQSATGAGELFF
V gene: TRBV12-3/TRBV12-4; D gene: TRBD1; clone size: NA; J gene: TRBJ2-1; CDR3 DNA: TGTGCCAGCAGCCAACTCTGGACAGGGCCCTACAATGAGCAGTTCTTC; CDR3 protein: CASSQLWTGPYNEQFF
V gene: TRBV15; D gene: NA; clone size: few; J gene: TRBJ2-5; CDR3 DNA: TGTGCCACCAGCAGAACCCCCCGGAAAGAGACCCAGTACTTC; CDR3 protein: CATSRTPRKETQYF
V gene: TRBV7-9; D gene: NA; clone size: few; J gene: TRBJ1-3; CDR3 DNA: TGTGCCAGCAGCTTAGGGACGTCTGGAAACACCATATATTTT; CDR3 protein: CASSLGTSGNTIYF
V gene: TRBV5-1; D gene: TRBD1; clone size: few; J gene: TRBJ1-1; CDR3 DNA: TGCGCCAGCAGCCCAGGGGGCCATGCTGAAGCTTTCTTT; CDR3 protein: CASSPGGHAEAFF
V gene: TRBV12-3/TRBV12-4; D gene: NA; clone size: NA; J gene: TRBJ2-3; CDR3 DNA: TGTGCCAGCGGGGTTGGGGATACGCAGTATTTT; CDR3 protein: CASGVGDTQYF
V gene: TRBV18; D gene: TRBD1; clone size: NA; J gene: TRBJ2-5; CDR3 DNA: TGTGCCAGCTCACCGTCGACAGGGCGACCGGGGGAGACCCAGTACTTC; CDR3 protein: CASSPSTGRPGETQYF
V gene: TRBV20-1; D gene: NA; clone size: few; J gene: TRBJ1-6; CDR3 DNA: TGCAGTGCCCTCTTGCTTGGACGGTTAAATTCACCCCTCCACTTT; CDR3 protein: CSALLLGRLNSPLHF
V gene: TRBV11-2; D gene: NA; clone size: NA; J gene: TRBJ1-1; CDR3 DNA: TGTGCCAGCATCGACGGAGGGGAGTGGGCTGAAGCTTTCTTT; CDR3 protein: CASIDGGEWAEAFF
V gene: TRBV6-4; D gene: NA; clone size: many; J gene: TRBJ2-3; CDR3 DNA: TGTGCCAGCAGTGACTCAGCGGGTAGCACAGATACGCAGTATTTT; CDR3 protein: CASSDSAGSTDTQYF
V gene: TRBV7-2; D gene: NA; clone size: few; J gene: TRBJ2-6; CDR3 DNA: TGTGCCAGCAGCTTAGGTCCCATGGCTGGGGCCAACGTCCTGACTTTC; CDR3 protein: CASSLGPMAGANVLTF
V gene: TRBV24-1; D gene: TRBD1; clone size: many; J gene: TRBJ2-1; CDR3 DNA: TGTGCCACCAGGACAGGGGGTAACTACAATGAGCAGTTCTTC; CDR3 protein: CATRTGGNYNEQFF
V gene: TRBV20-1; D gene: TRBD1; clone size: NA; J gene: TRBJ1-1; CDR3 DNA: TGCAGTGCTTCAGGGACAGGGGGTGAAGCTTTCTTT; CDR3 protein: CSASGTGGEAFF
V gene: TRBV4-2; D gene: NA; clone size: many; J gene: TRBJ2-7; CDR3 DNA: TGTGCCAGCAGCCAAGAATACGCACCCTCTCTTTCCTACGAGCAGTACTTC; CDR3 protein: CASSQEYAPSLSYEQYF
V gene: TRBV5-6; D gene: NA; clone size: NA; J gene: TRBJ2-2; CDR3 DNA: TGTGCCAGCAGCCATATTGGAACCGGGGAGCTGTTTTTT; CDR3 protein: CASSHIGTGELFF
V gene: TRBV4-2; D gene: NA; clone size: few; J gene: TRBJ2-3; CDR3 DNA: TGTGCCAGCAGCCAAGACGGCCCCACAGATACGCAGTATTTT; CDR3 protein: CASSQDGPTDTQYF
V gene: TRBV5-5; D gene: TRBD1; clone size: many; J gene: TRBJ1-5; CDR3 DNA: TGTGCCAGCAGGTCGGACAGGGGGCCGGGGCAGCCCCAGCATTTT; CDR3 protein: CASRSDRGPGQPQHF